This is a list of T cell receptor beta chains from one sample in a study of control samples from healthy donors and cancer patients. Data came from immunoSEQ multiplex PCR; TCRdb stores just in-frame clones and leaves some out. The sample holds around 190,000 clones; 85% to 90% are singletons and the top ten take around 1.4%. The specimen sequenced was blood. The receptors shown here come from a woman aged 50 to 60 in good health. The CDR3 runs from the conserved cysteine through the conserved F or W. The D gene is left open where the match is weak. Size values are once, few and many counts, or a class for expanded clones, and some rows have none.

v_call: TRBV28; clone_size: -; j_call: TRBJ2-7; d_call: TRBD1; cdr3_aa: CASSRPGQGVLEQYF; cdr3_nt: TGTGCCAGCAGTCGACCGGGACAGGGGGTCCTCGAGCAGTACTTC
v_call: TRBV7-3; clone_size: -; j_call: TRBJ2-6; d_call: -; cdr3_aa: CASSLQGLGGSGANVLTF; cdr3_nt: TGTGCCAGCAGCTTACAGGGATTGGGTGGTTCTGGGGCCAACGTCCTGACTTTC
v_call: TRBV9; clone_size: -; j_call: TRBJ2-2; d_call: TRBD1; cdr3_aa: CASSVDTGGTGELFF; cdr3_nt: TGTGCCAGCAGCGTAGACACAGGGGGGACCGGGGAGCTGTTTTTT
v_call: TRBV19; clone_size: -; j_call: TRBJ2-7; d_call: TRBD2; cdr3_aa: CASSIITSGGTEQYF; cdr3_nt: TGTGCCAGTAGTATCATCACTAGCGGGGGGACCGAGCAGTACTTC
v_call: TRBV3-1/TRBV3-2; clone_size: few; j_call: TRBJ2-3; d_call: -; cdr3_aa: CASSQDLQGNTDTQYF; cdr3_nt: TGTGCCAGCAGCCAAGATCTCCAGGGAAACACAGATACGCAGTATTTT
v_call: TRBV7-8; clone_size: -; j_call: TRBJ2-5; d_call: -; cdr3_aa: CASSHSGGGETQYF; cdr3_nt: TGTGCCAGCAGCCATTCAGGTGGCGGAGAGACCCAGTACTTC
v_call: TRBV5-1; clone_size: -; j_call: TRBJ1-1; d_call: TRBD1; cdr3_aa: CASSPGTGGLNTEAFF; cdr3_nt: TGCGCCAGCAGCCCAGGGACAGGGGGACTAAACACTGAAGCTTTCTTT
v_call: TRBV5-6; clone_size: -; j_call: TRBJ1-5; d_call: -; cdr3_aa: CASSAGGVTGHQPQHF; cdr3_nt: TGTGCCAGCAGCGCGGGCGGGGTCACGGGGCATCAGCCCCAGCATTTT
v_call: TRBV11-3; clone_size: -; j_call: TRBJ2-7; d_call: -; cdr3_aa: CASSLSKSFEQYF; cdr3_nt: TGTGCCAGCAGCTTAAGTAAGAGTTTCGAGCAGTACTTC
v_call: TRBV27; clone_size: -; j_call: TRBJ2-3; d_call: -; cdr3_aa: CASATGTGTQYF; cdr3_nt: TGTGCCAGCGCCACAGGGACTGGAACGCAGTATTTT
v_call: TRBV7-2; clone_size: -; j_call: TRBJ2-1; d_call: -; cdr3_aa: CASSLPVMYNEQFF; cdr3_nt: TGTGCCAGCAGCTTACCAGTCATGTACAATGAGCAGTTCTTC
v_call: TRBV18; clone_size: -; j_call: TRBJ1-1; d_call: -; cdr3_aa: CASSPQTDREAFF; cdr3_nt: TGTGCCAGCTCACCACAGACAGACCGTGAAGCTTTCTTT
v_call: TRBV28; clone_size: -; j_call: TRBJ1-2; d_call: TRBD1; cdr3_aa: CASSFSTGGNGYTF; cdr3_nt: TGTGCCAGCAGTTTCTCGACAGGGGGCAATGGCTACACCTTC
v_call: TRBV3-1/TRBV3-2; clone_size: -; j_call: TRBJ1-2; d_call: -; cdr3_aa: CASSLRWGRDGYTF; cdr3_nt: TGTGCCAGCAGCCTCCGCTGGGGGCGAGATGGCTACACCTTC
v_call: TRBV28; clone_size: -; j_call: TRBJ2-2; d_call: -; cdr3_aa: CASTTPGPPSEDTGELFF; cdr3_nt: TGTGCCAGCACCACTCCCGGACCCCCTAGCGAGGACACCGGGGAGCTGTTTTTT
v_call: TRBV19; clone_size: -; j_call: TRBJ2-3; d_call: -; cdr3_aa: CASSPPTGTDTQYF; cdr3_nt: TGTGCCAGTAGTCCCCCCACCGGGACAGATACGCAGTATTTT
v_call: TRBV16; clone_size: -; j_call: TRBJ1-1; d_call: -; cdr3_aa: CASSRQSAEAFF; cdr3_nt: TGTGCCAGCAGTAGACAATCGGCTGAAGCTTTCTTT
v_call: TRBV5-6; clone_size: -; j_call: TRBJ2-7; d_call: -; cdr3_aa: CASSAGSAWFWYEQYF; cdr3_nt: TGTGCCAGCAGCGCCGGGTCAGCTTGGTTCTGGTACGAGCAGTACTTC
v_call: TRBV24-1; clone_size: -; j_call: TRBJ2-7; d_call: -; cdr3_aa: CATSINRAPYEQYF; cdr3_nt: TGTGCCACCAGTATTAACAGGGCCCCCTACGAGCAGTACTTC
v_call: TRBV7-8; clone_size: -; j_call: TRBJ1-3; d_call: -; cdr3_aa: CASSLDRAGNTIYF; cdr3_nt: TGTGCCAGCAGCTTAGACAGGGCTGGAAACACCATATATTTT
v_call: TRBV5-1; clone_size: once; j_call: TRBJ1-6; d_call: -; cdr3_aa: CASSKDRSSYNSPLHF; cdr3_nt: TGCGCCAGCAGCAAGGACCGAAGCTCCTATAATTCACCCCTCCACTTT
v_call: TRBV7-2; clone_size: -; j_call: TRBJ2-5; d_call: -; cdr3_aa: CASSPRGPETQYF; cdr3_nt: TGTGCCAGCAGCCCCAGAGGTCCAGAGACCCAGTACTTC